These T cell receptor beta chains were read from a single sample in a study of CD8 T cells in Susac syndrome. TCRdb fed the immunoSEQ multiplex PCR reads into MiXCR, producing one record per CDR3 protein. The sample lists more than 95,000 distinct CDR3 sequences, 90% to 95% occurring once. What was sequenced was CD4+ T cells from PBMCs. Receptors originate from a human donor with multiple sclerosis. Each CDR3 is given with its conserved first and last residue. The D gene is left open where the match is weak. The size entry is marked missing in some rows and otherwise reads once, few, many or a size class.

J: TRBJ1-6
D: -
V: TRBV7-9
size: -
CDR3: CASSLAGSVEPLHF
DNA: TGTGCCAGCAGCTTAGCGGGGTCGGTAGAACCCCTCCACTTT

J: TRBJ2-3
D: -
V: TRBV19
size: -
CDR3: CASSREGAKGDNTQYF
DNA: TGTGCCAGTAGTCGAGAAGGGGCGAAGGGGGATAATACGCAGTATTTT

J: TRBJ2-6
D: -
V: TRBV2
size: -
CDR3: CASSWAGTPNSGANVLTF
DNA: TGTGCCAGCAGCTGGGCCGGGACGCCCAATTCTGGGGCCAACGTCCTGACTTTC

J: TRBJ2-3
D: -
V: TRBV15
size: -
CDR3: CATSRAGGEYYTQYF
DNA: TGTGCCACCAGCAGAGCAGGCGGGGAATACTATACGCAGTATTTT

J: TRBJ2-1
D: TRBD2
V: TRBV20-1
size: -
CDR3: CSATKAGGQYHEQFF
DNA: TGCAGTGCTACAAAAGCGGGGGGGCAATACCATGAGCAGTTCTTC

J: TRBJ1-6
D: -
V: TRBV7-3
size: -
CDR3: CASRPFPQGIDSPLHF
DNA: TGTGCCAGCAGACCCTTCCCACAGGGTATTGATTCACCCCTCCACTTT

J: TRBJ1-1
D: -
V: TRBV5-6
size: -
CDR3: CASSFLGNMNTEAFF
DNA: TGTGCCAGCAGCTTCTTGGGCAACATGAACACTGAAGCTTTCTTT

J: TRBJ2-7
D: TRBD1
V: TRBV14
size: once
CDR3: CASSRQGSGYEQYF
DNA: TGTGCCAGCAGCCGACAGGGTTCTGGCTACGAGCAGTACTTC

J: TRBJ2-2
D: -
V: TRBV2
size: -
CDR3: CASRKDRDTGELFF
DNA: TGTGCCAGCAGAAAAGACAGAGACACCGGGGAGCTGTTTTTT

J: TRBJ1-1
D: -
V: TRBV6-2/TRBV6-3
size: -
CDR3: CASSYLAETEAFF
DNA: TGTGCCAGCAGTTACCTCGCGGAGACTGAAGCTTTCTTT

J: TRBJ2-5
D: -
V: TRBV27
size: few
CDR3: CASSFRGRETQYF
DNA: TGTGCCAGCAGTTTTAGAGGTCGAGAGACCCAGTACTTC

J: TRBJ2-5
D: -
V: TRBV20-1
size: once
CDR3: CSPRLGKETQYF
DNA: TGCAGTCCCAGGTTGGGGAAAGAGACCCAGTACTTC

J: TRBJ1-1
D: -
V: TRBV6-2/TRBV6-3
size: -
CDR3: CASSYSNRQMNTEAFF
DNA: TGTGCCAGCAGTTACTCTAACCGCCAGATGAACACTGAAGCTTTCTTT

J: TRBJ1-5
D: -
V: TRBV7-9
size: -
CDR3: CASSLAGGIGQPQHF
DNA: TGTGCCAGCAGCTTAGCGGGGGGAATTGGTCAGCCCCAGCATTTT

J: TRBJ2-5
D: -
V: TRBV6-2/TRBV6-3
size: -
CDR3: CASSYSLEAETQYF
DNA: TGTGCCAGCAGTTACTCGCTCGAAGCAGAGACCCAGTACTTC

J: TRBJ1-4
D: -
V: TRBV10-2
size: -
CDR3: CASSTNLQGLLFF
DNA: TGCGCCAGCAGTACCAACCTACAGGGTCTCCTGTTTTTT

J: TRBJ1-6
D: TRBD1
V: TRBV20-1
size: -
CDR3: CSAPEGAGSPLHF
DNA: TGCAGTGCTCCGGAGGGGGCGGGTTCACCCCTCCACTTT

J: TRBJ2-5
D: -
V: TRBV5-1
size: -
CDR3: CASSLDRQETQYF
DNA: TGCGCCAGCAGCTTGGACCGCCAAGAGACCCAGTACTTC

J: TRBJ2-7
D: -
V: TRBV10-3
size: -
CDR3: CAMHSDHTYEQYF
DNA: TGTGCCATGCACTCGGACCACACCTACGAGCAGTACTTC

J: TRBJ1-2
D: -
V: TRBV6-6
size: -
CDR3: CASSSATTDLGGGYTF
DNA: TGTGCCAGCAGTTCAGCTACCACGGACCTGGGCGGTGGCTACACCTTC

J: TRBJ2-2
D: -
V: TRBV30
size: -
CDR3: CAWSGVPGELFF
DNA: TGTGCCTGGTCAGGGGTCCCCGGGGAGCTGTTTTTT

J: TRBJ2-4
D: -
V: TRBV10-3
size: -
CDR3: CAISEDQNIQYF
DNA: TGTGCCATCTCGGAAGATCAAAACATTCAGTACTTC

J: TRBJ1-5
D: -
V: TRBV25-1
size: -
CDR3: CASSELEGVNQPQHF
DNA: TGTGCCAGCAGTGAATTGGAGGGGGTCAATCAGCCCCAGCATTTT

J: TRBJ2-7
D: -
V: TRBV20-1
size: -
CDR3: CSAKLGGYEQYF
DNA: TGCAGTGCTAAACTCGGGGGCTACGAGCAGTACTTC

J: TRBJ1-1
D: -
V: TRBV11-2
size: -
CDR3: CASSLGGADTEAFF
DNA: TGTGCCAGCAGCTTAGGGGGGGCAGACACTGAAGCTTTCTTT

J: TRBJ1-1
D: -
V: TRBV12-3/TRBV12-4
size: -
CDR3: CASLIRLNTEAFF
DNA: TGTGCCAGCCTGATTCGCCTGAACACTGAAGCTTTCTTT

J: TRBJ1-5
D: -
V: TRBV20-1
size: -
CDR3: CSATGDLSNQPQHF
DNA: TGCAGTGCTACAGGGGATCTTAGCAATCAGCCCCAGCATTTT

J: TRBJ1-1
D: -
V: TRBV4-3
size: -
CDR3: CASSQDPTDTEAFF
DNA: TGCGCCAGCAGCCAAGACCCGACGGACACTGAAGCTTTCTTT

J: TRBJ1-4
D: -
V: TRBV30
size: -
CDR3: CAWNGFGGRASGKLFF
DNA: TGTGCCTGGAATGGTTTCGGAGGGCGTGCTTCGGGGAAACTGTTTTTT

J: TRBJ2-7
D: TRBD2
V: TRBV12-3/TRBV12-4
size: once
CDR3: CASSWWRGSSYEQYF
DNA: TGTGCCAGCAGTTGGTGGCGGGGGAGCTCCTACGAGCAGTACTTC

J: TRBJ1-5
D: -
V: TRBV28
size: -
CDR3: CASKRGGLAPQHF
DNA: TGTGCCAGCAAGAGGGGCGGCCTAGCGCCCCAGCATTTT

J: TRBJ1-1
D: -
V: TRBV7-9
size: -
CDR3: CASSLERGNTEAFF
DNA: TGTGCCAGCAGCTTAGAGCGAGGGAACACTGAAGCTTTCTTT

J: TRBJ1-1
D: -
V: TRBV20-1
size: -
CDR3: CSARPPGMNTEAFF
DNA: TGCAGTGCTAGACCCCCCGGAATGAACACTGAAGCTTTCTTT

J: TRBJ2-5
D: TRBD2
V: TRBV5-6
size: once
CDR3: CASSLRTSGGRGSETQYF
DNA: TGTGCCAGCAGCCTCCGGACTAGCGGGGGGCGAGGGTCAGAGACCCAGTACTTC

J: TRBJ2-3
D: TRBD1
V: TRBV30
size: -
CDR3: CAWIPDRGSFAQYF
DNA: TGTGCCTGGATACCGGACAGGGGGAGTTTTGCGCAGTATTTT

J: TRBJ1-1
D: -
V: TRBV6-5
size: -
CDR3: CASILQGRAFF
DNA: TGTGCCAGCATTCTACAGGGCCGCGCTTTCTTT

J: TRBJ1-4
D: -
V: TRBV20-1
size: -
CDR3: CSASGNGGEKLFF
DNA: TGCAGTGCCTCCGGCAACGGGGGTGAAAAACTGTTTTTT

J: TRBJ2-3
D: TRBD2
V: TRBV12-3/TRBV12-4
size: -
CDR3: CASSFTSGGTSLQYF
DNA: TGTGCCAGCAGTTTCACTAGCGGGGGGACCTCCCTGCAGTATTTT

J: TRBJ1-5
D: -
V: TRBV20-1
size: -
CDR3: CSARERQANQPQHF
DNA: TGCAGTGCTAGAGAACGACAGGCGAATCAGCCCCAGCATTTT

J: TRBJ2-5
D: -
V: TRBV4-1
size: -
CDR3: CASSSSGSETQYF
DNA: TGCGCCAGCAGCTCATCAGGGTCAGAGACCCAGTACTTC

J: TRBJ1-5
D: -
V: TRBV5-1
size: -
CDR3: CASSLGPRGVGQPQHF
DNA: TGCGCCAGCAGCTTGGGACCGCGGGGGGTTGGTCAGCCCCAGCATTTT

J: TRBJ2-5
D: TRBD2
V: TRBV14
size: -
CDR3: CASSPRTLAGARGQETQYF
DNA: TGTGCCAGCAGTCCAAGAACCCTAGCGGGGGCGCGCGGGCAAGAGACCCAGTACTTC

J: TRBJ1-1
D: -
V: TRBV29-1
size: -
CDR3: CSVATEISLSTEAFF
DNA: TGCAGCGTTGCGACAGAGATCAGTCTATCCACTGAAGCTTTCTTT

J: TRBJ1-2
D: -
V: TRBV12-3/TRBV12-4
size: -
CDR3: CASRTGTATYGYTF
DNA: TGTGCCAGCAGGACCGGGACGGCAACCTATGGCTACACCTTC